This T cell receptor (beta chain) derives from a study of cytomegalovirus exposure and HLA in healthy donors. It was with 60 Vbeta and 13 Jbeta primers that the PCR ran. The method was immunoSEQ multiplex PCR; TCRdb's version includes in-frame clones alone and lacks a portion of them. This table holds about 180,000 clones, 80% to 90% found once. Those who donated were healthy bone marrow donors. The receptor comes from a girl aged 2 to 9 in good health and CMV-seropositive. Sequenced input: PBMCs.

CDR3 loop: CASSLDLGLAGVTDTQYF. In nucleotides, the CDR3 is TGTGCCAGCAGCTTAGATCTAGGACTAGCGGGGGTCACAGATACGCAGTATTTT. The V and J genes are TRBV11-2 and TRBJ2-3, with 13 bases fitting TRBD2. With 0 bases clipped from V and 2 bases from J, the junction kept 5 bases outside the gene matches. The CDR3 sequence is 18 residues long. The germline V gene encodes CDR1 SGHAT and CDR2 FQNNGV.